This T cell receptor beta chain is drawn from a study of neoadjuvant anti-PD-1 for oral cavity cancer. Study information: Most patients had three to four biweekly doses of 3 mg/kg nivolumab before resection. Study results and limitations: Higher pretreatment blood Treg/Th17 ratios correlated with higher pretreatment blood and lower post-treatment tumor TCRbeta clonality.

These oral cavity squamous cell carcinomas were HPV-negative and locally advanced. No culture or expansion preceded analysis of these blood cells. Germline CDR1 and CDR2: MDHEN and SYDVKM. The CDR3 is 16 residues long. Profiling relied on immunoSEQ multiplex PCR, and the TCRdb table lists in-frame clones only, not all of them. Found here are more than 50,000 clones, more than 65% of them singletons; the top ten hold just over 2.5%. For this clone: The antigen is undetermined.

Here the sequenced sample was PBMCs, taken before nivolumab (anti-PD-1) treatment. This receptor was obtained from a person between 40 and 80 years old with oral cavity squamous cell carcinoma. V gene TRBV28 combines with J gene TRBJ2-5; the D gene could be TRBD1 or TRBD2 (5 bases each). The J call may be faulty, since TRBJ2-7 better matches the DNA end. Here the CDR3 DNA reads TGTGCCAGCAGTTTGGGGGTAAAGGGCCCCTCCTACGAGCAGTACTTC. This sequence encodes CASSLGVKGPSYEQYF.